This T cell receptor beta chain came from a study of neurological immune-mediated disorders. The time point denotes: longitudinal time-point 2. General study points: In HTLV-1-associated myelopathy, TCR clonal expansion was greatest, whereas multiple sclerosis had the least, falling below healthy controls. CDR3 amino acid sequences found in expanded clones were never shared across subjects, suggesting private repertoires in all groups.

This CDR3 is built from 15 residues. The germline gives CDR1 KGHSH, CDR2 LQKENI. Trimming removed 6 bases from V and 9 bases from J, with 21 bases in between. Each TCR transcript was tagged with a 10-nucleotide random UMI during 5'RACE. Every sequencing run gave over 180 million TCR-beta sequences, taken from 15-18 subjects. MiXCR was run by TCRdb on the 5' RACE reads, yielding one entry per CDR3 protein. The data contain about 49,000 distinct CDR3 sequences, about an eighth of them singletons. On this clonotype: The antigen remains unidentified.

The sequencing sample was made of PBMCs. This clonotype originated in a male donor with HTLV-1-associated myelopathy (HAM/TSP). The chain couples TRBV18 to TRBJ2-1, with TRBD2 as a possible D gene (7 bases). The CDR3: CASSPVGGAGSEQFF. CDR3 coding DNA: TGTGCCAGCTCTCCGGTGGGGGGGGCCGGGAGTGAGCAGTTCTTC.